Shown below are 3 T cell receptor beta chains from a single sample sequenced in a study of shared clonotypes between healthy human individuals. The protocol was immunoSEQ multiplex PCR, while the TCRdb copy is restricted to in-frame clones and leaves out a portion. The data contain over 2,000,000 clones, about 94% of them singletons. Positive CCR7 selection of CD45RO-negative cells yielded the naive CD8 cells, and terminally differentiated effector memory CD45RA+ cells were excluded. Sequencing was performed on naive CD8+ T cells from PBMCs. Every receptor here comes from a young man in good health. Some clones in this sample may be carry-over from other donors' samples.

The chain uses TRBV19 and TRBJ2-7, with D uncertain. The V gene lost 4 bases and the J gene lost 3 bases, with 13 bases spanning the gap. Germline V CDR1 and CDR2: LNHDA, SQIVND (reference sequence). The CDR3 spans 14 residues. CDR3 nucleotide sequence: TGTGCCAGTAGTACCCGGGCCGGGCTCTACGAGCAGTACTTC. Encoded protein: CASSTRAGLYEQYF.

This chain joins TRBV27 and TRBJ2-3; D remains unclear. The CDR3 spans 16 residues. The germline V and J ends were trimmed by 3 bases and 1 base, with 14 bases remaining between them. CDR1 MNHEY and CDR2 SMNVEV come from the germline V gene (reference sequence). The CDR3 DNA is TGTGCCAGCAGTTTCTGGAAGGGTTCGGGCACAGATACGCAGTATTTT. Amino acid sequence: CASSFWKGSGTDTQYF.

This chain links TRBV27 with TRBJ2-2; D ambiguous. The CDR3 is 13 residues long. CDR1 and CDR2 (germline): MNHEY, SMNVEV (reference sequence). The V end was cut by 3 bases, the J end by 6 bases, with 8 bases between. The CDR3 nucleotides are TGTGCCAGCAGTTTGCCCCTATCCGGGGAGCTGTTTTTT. It encodes CASSLPLSGELFF.